The clone carrying this TCR beta chain was detected once. The entry originates in a study of blood T cell repertoires in COVID-19. The method was immunoSEQ multiplex PCR; TCRdb's version includes in-frame clones alone and lacks a portion of them. Here the sample spans about 46,000 clones, 88% being singletons. This receptor was obtained from a man aged 50 to 59 with acute or convalescent COVID-19. The specimen was peripheral blood.

CDR3 region: CASSSGQRNTEAFF. CDR3 DNA: TGTGCCAGCAGTTCAGGACAGAGGAACACTGAAGCTTTCTTT. This sequence joins TRBV28 and TRBJ1-1; tentative D call: TRBD1 (6 bases). Trimming removed 4 bases from V and 1 base from J, with 10 bases in between. The CDR3 covers 14 residues. CDR1 MDHEN and CDR2 SYDVKM come from the germline V gene.